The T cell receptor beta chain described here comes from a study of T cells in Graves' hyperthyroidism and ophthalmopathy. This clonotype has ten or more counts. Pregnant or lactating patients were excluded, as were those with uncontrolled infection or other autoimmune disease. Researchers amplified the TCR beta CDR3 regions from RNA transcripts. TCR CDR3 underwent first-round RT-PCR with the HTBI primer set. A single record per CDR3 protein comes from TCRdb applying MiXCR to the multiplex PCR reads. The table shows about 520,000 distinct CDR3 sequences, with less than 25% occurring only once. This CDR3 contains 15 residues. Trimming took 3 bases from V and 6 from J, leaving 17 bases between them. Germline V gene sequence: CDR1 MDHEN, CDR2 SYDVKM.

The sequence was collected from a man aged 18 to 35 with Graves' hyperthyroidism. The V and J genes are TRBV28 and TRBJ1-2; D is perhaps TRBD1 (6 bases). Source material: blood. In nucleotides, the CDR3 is TGTGCCAGCAGTTTTCAGGGGCAGGTGAAGCATGGCTACACCTTC. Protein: CASSFQGQVKHGYTF.